This T cell receptor beta chain is from a study of blood T cell repertoires in COVID-19. Study context: Samples taken during acute and convalescent COVID-19 were collected in the United States, Italy and Spain. PBMCs, B-cell-depleted T cells, or T cells provided the cDNA or gDNA that made up the material.

The V end was cut by 2 bases, the J end by 0 bases, with 16 bases between. The CDR3 runs 16 residues. The germline V gene has CDR1 GTSNPN and CDR2 SVGIG (reference sequence). Authors' processing steps: Nucleated cell counts were estimated from reference gene primer amplification. The protocol was immunoSEQ multiplex PCR, while the TCRdb copy is restricted to in-frame clones and leaves out a portion. The D gene and trimming were derived from the DNA, and the V and J assignments and clone size from that table. The table has around 200,000 clones, around 80% seen once. Seattle patients were enrolled during active infection and followed longitudinally.

The sequencing input was peripheral blood. The V gene is TRBV30, the J gene TRBJ2-5, with D maybe TRBD1 (6 bases). The receptor was isolated from a woman between 65 and 79 years old with COVID-19, enrolled during active disease. CDR3 region: CAWSPGQRRYQETQYF. In DNA form, the CDR3 reads TGTGCCTGGAGTCCAGGACAGCGAAGGTACCAAGAGACCCAGTACTTC.